One and the same sample provided the 6 T cell receptor beta chains below, sequenced in a study of cytomegalovirus exposure and HLA in healthy donors. Both 60 Vbeta primers and 13 Jbeta primers went into the PCR. Using immunoSEQ multiplex PCR, the repertoire was profiled, and TCRdb retains in-frame clones only, with some absent. Among 100,000 to 150,000 clones listed, around 72% were seen once. What was sequenced was PBMCs. All receptors derive from a woman aged 45 to 65 in good health and CMV-seropositive.

This clone was recorded a few times. This sequence joins TRBV10-3 and TRBJ1-1, with TRBD1 as a possible D gene (5 bases). This CDR3 has 15 amino acids. Trimming left V 0 bases short and J 5 bases short, with 13 bases between. Germline assignment: CDR1 ENHRY and CDR2 SYGVKD. CDR3 amino acids: CAISESAGSWTEAFF. The DNA of the CDR3 is TGTGCCATCAGTGAGTCGGCAGGGTCTTGGACTGAAGCTTTCTTT.

The V gene is TRBV29-1, the J gene TRBJ1-4; possibly TRBD1 for D (6 bases). The CDR3 runs to 12 residues. Germline V lookup: CDR1 SQVTM, CDR2 ANQGSEA. Between the trimmed V and J ends, which lost 6 bases and 6 bases, there was a span of 11 bases. CDR3 sequence: CSVGKGDEKLFF. In nucleotides, the CDR3 is TGCAGCGTGGGGAAGGGGGATGAAAAACTGTTTTTT. Combining the CDR3 with reference TRBV29-1 and TRBJ1-4 gives the whole variable domain SAVISQKPSRDICQRGTSLTIQCQVDSQVTMMFWYRQQPGQSLTLIATANQGSEATYESGFVIDKFPISRPNLTFSTLTVSNMSPEDSSIYLCSVGKGDEKLFFGSGTQLSVL.

CDR3 loop: CASSEGLHFVYEQYF. CDR3 sequence (DNA): TGTGCCAGCAGCGAGGGACTCCATTTTGTGTACGAGCAGTACTTC. The gene calls are TRBV2 and TRBJ2-7; the D gene is possibly TRBD2 (6 bases). This CDR3 is 15 amino acids long. The V gene lost 6 bases and the J gene lost 4 bases, with 19 bases spanning the gap. Germline lookup yields CDR1 SNHLY and CDR2 FYNNEI.

In regard to this clone: One end of the junction varies from germline; a read error may be responsible. In DNA form, the CDR3 reads TGTGCCAGCAGCACAGGGACAGGGCCCTACGGGCAGTACTTC. Translating gives CASSTGTGPYGQYF. The chain uses TRBV7-3 and TRBJ2-7; TRBD1 matches 9 bases. From germline, CDR1 is SGHTA and CDR2 FQGTGA. The CDR3 runs to 14 residues.

The rearrangement joins TRBV19 to TRBJ1-1, with D tentatively TRBD1 (5 bases). The germline CDR1 and CDR2 sequences are LNHDA and SQIVND (reference sequence). V was clipped by 6 bases and J by 4 bases, with 15 bases between them. The CDR3 sequence is 14 residues long. CDR3 loop: CASRAGGRGTEAFF. CDR3 DNA: TGTGCCAGTAGGGCGGGGGGTAGGGGCACTGAAGCTTTCTTT. Full variable domain (outside the CDR3, taken from reference TRBV19 and TRBJ1-1): DGGITQSPKYLFRKEGQNVTLSCEQNLNHDAMYWYRQDPGQGLRLIYYSQIVNDFQKGDIAEGYSVSREKKESFPLTVTSAQKNPTAFYLCASRAGGRGTEAFFGQGTRLTVV.

V and J are TRBV5-1 and TRBJ1-3; TRBD1 matches 9 bases. The CDR3 covers 16 residues. The germline CDR1 and CDR2 sequences are SGHRS and YFSETQ. The ends lost 1 base at V and 3 bases at J; junction bases unmatched: 5. The CDR3 sequence: CASSLYGTGIGNTIYF. In DNA, the CDR3 is TGCGCCAGCAGCTTGTACGGGACAGGGATTGGAAACACCATATATTTT.